This entry describes one TCR beta chain. Per the original methods: Using reference gene primer amplification, nucleated cell counts were estimated. Some clones are missing from TCRdb's copy, which holds only in-frame ones; the method was immunoSEQ multiplex PCR. The V and J calls and clone size are taken from that table; D and trimming were inferred from the DNA. The sample records approximately 70,000 clones, 80% being singletons. This entry belongs to a study of blood T cell repertoires in COVID-19. Study-level background: Italy, Spain and the United States were the sources of the convalescent and acute COVID-19 samples. Nucleic acid was either cDNA or gDNA, and it came from T cells, B-cell-depleted T cells, or PBMCs.

CDR1 is SNHLY, CDR2 FYNNEI, per germline. The CDR3 length is 13 residues. V lost 6 bases and J lost 7, with 13 bases in between. The chain carries TRBV2 and TRBJ1-5; a possible D gene is TRBD1 (5 bases). The sequencing input was peripheral blood. This TCR derives from a man aged 65 to 79 who had recovered from COVID-19. In DNA form, the CDR3 reads TGTGCCAGCAGCCCCTTGGGGGGACAGCCCCAGCATTTT. Protein sequence: CASSPLGGQPQHF.